Listed here is a single TCR beta chain. The data stem from a study of blood T cell repertoires in COVID-19. Study-wide context: Donors in the United States, Italy and Spain gave samples during acute or convalescent COVID-19. From T cells, B-cell-depleted T cells, or PBMCs came the material, which was cDNA or gDNA.

In the source study's methods: It was from reference gene primer amplification that nucleated cell counts were estimated. Clones were sequenced by immunoSEQ multiplex PCR, and TCRdb holds only the in-frame ones, with some missing. For V, J and clone size, that table is used; D and trimming come from the DNA. The table records 120,000 or so clones, less than 85% of them present only once. This CDR3 is 14 amino acids long. Germline V gene sequence: CDR1 SGHNT, CDR2 YYREEE (reference sequence). V lost 0 bases and J 10 bases, leaving 11 bases between the germline ends. The chain joins TRBV5-4 to TRBJ1-6; perhaps TRBD1 as D (6 bases). The sequenced material came from peripheral blood. The receptor's source is a woman of 80 years or more with acute or convalescent COVID-19. The DNA of the CDR3 is TGTGCCAGCAGCTTGGGGACAGCTGTCTCACCCCTCCACTTT. Its translation is CASSLGTAVSPLHF.